Sequencing of this T cell receptor beta chain was carried out in a study of T cell responses to AZD1222 COVID-19 vaccine. As to this clone: Its antigen is currently unknown.

Trimming took off 3 bases at V and 4 bases at J, with 7 bases between the two ends. This CDR3 is built from 13 residues. Data came from immunoSEQ multiplex PCR; TCRdb stores just in-frame clones and leaves some out. The repertoire holds 180,000 or so clones, with approximately 92% as singletons. Whole-study results and caveats: Clonal diversity may have been underestimated, and the donors were mostly white British, with more females than males. The study reported that nearly half of spike-specific TCRs target unmutated variant regions. Recipients of AZD1222 seropositive at baseline numbered only 6 or 7.

This chain joins TRBV12-3 or TRBV12-4 and TRBJ1-5; D unclear. The sample consisted of peripheral blood, taken 28 days after the second dose of the MenACWY control vaccine. The sequence derives from an adult who received the MenACWY meningococcal vaccine as a control. DNA of the CDR3: TGTGCCAGCAGTTTTATCGAGAATCAGCCCCAGCATTTT. It codes for CASSFIENQPQHF.